The source of this T cell receptor beta chain is a study of blood T cell repertoires in COVID-19. Study overall: Material from acute and convalescent COVID-19 was sourced from the United States, Italy and Spain. PBMCs, B-cell-depleted T cells, or T cells provided the cDNA or gDNA that made up the material.

In the source study's methods: The assay estimated nucleated cells by amplifying reference gene primers. TCRdb's table, derived via immunoSEQ multiplex PCR, lists solely in-frame clones and lacks some. Clone size and V and J calls were adopted from that table, with D and trimming inferred from the DNA. The data show roughly 230,000 clones, roughly 87% seen once. The germline CDR1 and CDR2 sequences are MNHEY and SMNVEV (reference sequence). V lost 4 bases to trimming and J lost 6 bases, with 10 bases between them. The CDR3 spans 13 residues. This sequence was found in a woman between 35 and 50 years old who had recovered from COVID-19. Material: peripheral blood. The gene calls are TRBV27 and TRBJ1-5; D might be TRBD1 (5 bases). In DNA form, the CDR3 reads TGTGCCAGCAGTTCCCCGGGGGTTCAGCCCCAGCATTTT. This translates into CASSSPGVQPQHF.